These 27 T cell receptor beta chains originate from one sample sequenced in a study of cytomegalovirus exposure and HLA in healthy donors. It was with 60 Vbeta and 13 Jbeta primers that the PCR ran. Some clones are missing from TCRdb's copy, which holds only in-frame ones; the method was immunoSEQ multiplex PCR. The data show about 130,000 clones, approximately 82% seen once. The sample comprised PBMCs. The source of these receptors is a man in his fifties or sixties in good health and CMV-seronegative.

The V and J genes are TRBV7-2 and TRBJ1-1; 8 bases line up with TRBD1. The trim removed 5 bases at V and 8 bases at J, leaving 16 bases unmatched. Germline values: CDR1 SGHTA, CDR2 FQGNSA. This CDR3 region has 16 residues. The CDR3 loop is CASSPLRDRGWREAFF. CDR3 nucleotide sequence: TGTGCCAGCAGCCCGTTACGAGACAGGGGTTGGCGAGAAGCTTTCTTT.

The V and J genes are TRBV4-2 and TRBJ2-7, with 10 nucleotides matching TRBD2. CDR1 and CDR2 from the germline V gene are LGHNA and YNFKEQ. CDR3 length equals 16 residues. V lost 3 bases, J lost 3 bases, and 8 bases stayed unmatched. The CDR3 here is CASSQEAGGLIYEQYF. The DNA for the CDR3 is TGTGCCAGCAGCCAGGAAGCGGGGGGGCTAATCTACGAGCAGTACTTC.

V gene TRBV14 combines with J gene TRBJ1-2, with 7 bases lining up with TRBD1. V trimming: 1 base; J trimming: 0 bases; junction bases outside the gene matches: 5. Germline CDR1 is SGHDN and CDR2 is FVKESK. CDR3 length equals 16 residues. The CDR3 is CASSQVGDRTNYGYTF. CDR3 nucleotide sequence: TGTGCCAGCAGCCAAGTAGGGGACAGAACTAACTATGGCTACACCTTC.

The chain employs TRBV5-1 and TRBJ1-2; D is unclear. Looked up from germline, CDR1 is SGHRS and CDR2 is YFSETQ. The CDR3 loop spans 13 amino acids. V lost 5 bases and J lost 3, with 11 bases in between. The DNA for the CDR3 is TGCGCCAGCAGTTACGACACAGACTATGGCTACACCTTC. Amino acids: CASSYDTDYGYTF.

Only a few counts were recorded for this clone. The chain carries TRBV18 and TRBJ2-7; TRBD1 aligns across 9 bases. This CDR3 is 14 amino acids long. Unmatched junction bases numbered 7, after V lost 5 bases and J lost 5 bases. CDR1 and CDR2 from the germline V gene are KGHSH and LQKENI. The CDR3 nucleotides are TGTGCCAGCTCATCTGAATGGACAGGGGACGAGCAGTACTTC. Its protein product is CASSSEWTGDEQYF.

The rearrangement links TRBV2 to TRBJ1-1, with D possibly TRBD1 on 5 matching bases. The germline V gene has CDR1 SNHLY and CDR2 FYNNEI. This CDR3 is 10 amino acids long. The V end was cut by 9 bases, the J end by 9 bases, with 11 bases between. The CDR3 here is CARGEEKAFF. Written as DNA, the CDR3 is TGTGCCAGAGGGGAGGAGAAAGCTTTCTTT.

Points on this clone: Within the sample, other DNA sequences also encode this same CDR3. This chain links TRBV9 with TRBJ2-5; 7 nucleotides line up with TRBD1. This CDR3 is built from 15 residues. Looked up from germline, CDR1 is SGDLS and CDR2 is YYNGEE. The junction had 6 bases not matched to a gene; V was cut back by 0 bases and J by 4 bases. This CDR3 reads CASSVGDRVVETQYF. CDR3 in DNA: TGTGCCAGCAGCGTAGGAGACAGGGTGGTAGAGACCCAGTACTTC.

V is TRBV5-5 and J is TRBJ2-7; possibly TRBD2 for D (5 bases). The germline CDR1 and CDR2 sequences are SGHKS and YYEKEE (reference sequence). V dropped 1 base and J dropped 5 bases, with 13 bases sitting between them. The CDR3 sequence is 14 residues long. The CDR3 sequence: CASSLRVVSDEQYF. DNA of the CDR3: TGTGCCAGCAGCTTGAGGGTAGTTAGCGACGAGCAGTACTTC.

This clone was counted a few times. This sequence joins TRBV4-3 and TRBJ2-5, with TRBD2 as a possible D gene (6 bases). The V end was cut by 3 bases, the J end by 9 bases, with 17 bases between. The germline V gene encodes CDR1 LGHNA and CDR2 YSLEER. This CDR3 spans 14 amino acids. The CDR3 sequence: CASSHDARRGAQYF. Here the CDR3 DNA reads TGCGCCAGCAGCCATGACGCTAGACGCGGGGCCCAGTACTTC.

This chain uses TRBV19 with TRBJ1-6; 8 bases fit TRBD1. Germline loops: CDR1 LNHDA, CDR2 SQIVND (reference sequence). The CDR3 length is 13 residues. V trimming: 7 bases; J trimming: 10 bases; junction bases outside the gene matches: 6. CDR3 protein: CASKDRAWSPLHF. The CDR3 bases are TGTGCCAGTAAGGACAGGGCATGGTCACCCCTCCACTTT.

V is TRBV9 and J is TRBJ2-5; TRBD2 matches 8 bases. V lost 0 bases and J lost 4; bases outside the gene matches: 5. Germline assignment: CDR1 SGDLS and CDR2 YYNGEE. The CDR3 is 15 residues long. CDR3 in DNA: TGTGCCAGCAGCGTAGGGGTTGCGGGGGGAGAGACCCAGTACTTC. This codes for CASSVGVAGGETQYF.

The chain joins TRBV2 to TRBJ2-5, with D perhaps matching TRBD1 (5 bases). The DNA end is more similar to TRBJ2-7, so the J call may be wrong. This CDR3 has 15 residues. CDR1 and CDR2 from the germline V gene are SNHLY and FYNNEI. The CDR3, as DNA: TGTGCCAGCAGCAGACAGTTACTCCCCTCCTACGAGCAGTACTTC. Amino acid sequence: CASSRQLLPSYEQYF.

This clone was counted a few times. This sequence joins TRBV4-1 and TRBJ2-3, with D uncertain. Trimming removed 2 bases at V and 6 bases at J, with 9 bases between. The CDR3 spans 13 residues. Germline V gene data show CDR1 as MGHRA and CDR2 as YSYEKL. CDR3 sequence reads: CASSQSQSDTQYF. The DNA for the CDR3 is TGCGCCAGCAGCCAATCCCAGTCCGATACGCAGTATTTT.

The sample holds one count of this clone. This chain connects TRBV4-2 to TRBJ1-2; 7 bases align to TRBD1. V gave up 0 bases and J gave up 6 bases; unmatched junction bases: 7. The CDR3 runs to 15 residues. The germline V gene encodes CDR1 LGHNA and CDR2 YNFKEQ. In DNA, the CDR3 is TGTGCCAGCAGCCAAGAGGACAGGAGGAAGGATGGCTACACCTTC. Protein sequence: CASSQEDRRKDGYTF.

This clone turned up a few times. The chain is built from TRBV7-6 and TRBJ2-1; 11 bases map to TRBD2. The CDR3 runs 15 residues. CDR1 and CDR2 from the germline V gene are SGHVS and FNYEAQ. V lost 8 bases to trimming and J lost 9 bases; unmatched junction nucleotides: 12. The CDR3 region has the DNA TGTGCCAGCTCACCCACGACTAGCGGGGAGGCTGAGCAGTTCTTC. Translation gives CASSPTTSGEAEQFF. Full variable domain (missing parts from reference TRBV7-6 and TRBJ2-1): GAGVSQSPRYKVTKRGQDVALRCDPISGHVSLYWYRQALGQGPEFLTYFNYEAQQDKSGLPNDRFSAERPEGSISTLTIQRTEQRDSAMYRCASSPTTSGEAEQFFGPGTRLTVL.

The J gene is TRBJ1-1, the V gene TRBV4-2; 9 nucleotides align to TRBD1. This CDR3 comprises 18 residues. The V and J ends lost 4 bases and 1 base, in that order; junction bases with no gene match: 13. The V gene's germline CDR1 is LGHNA and CDR2 YNFKEQ. The CDR3 loop is CASSPLRDREVENTEAFF. CDR3 sequence (DNA): TGTGCCAGCAGCCCCCTACGGGACAGGGAGGTAGAGAACACTGAAGCTTTCTTT.

The CDR3 loop reads CASSLVYASYDGYTF. The CDR3 bases are TGTGCCAGCAGCTTAGTTTACGCCAGTTATGATGGCTACACCTTC. This rearrangement joins TRBV7-2 to TRBJ1-2; the D is unclear. CDR1 and CDR2 (germline): SGHTA, FQGNSA. Trimming took 1 base from V and 6 from J, leaving 15 bases between them. The CDR3 consists of 15 residues.

V usage is TRBV10-2 and J usage is TRBJ1-1; D may be TRBD1 (5 bases). Trimming took off 3 bases at V and 1 base at J, with 6 bases between the two ends. This CDR3 has 13 amino acids. CDR1 and CDR2 (germline): WSHSY, SAAADI. CDR3 loop: CASSDRANTEAFF. The CDR3 DNA follows: TGCGCCAGCAGTGACAGGGCGAACACTGAAGCTTTCTTT.

This clone was seen once. The chain is built from TRBV18 and TRBJ1-4; D remains unclear. There are 15 residues in the CDR3. Germline CDR1 reads KGHSH; CDR2 reads LQKENI. The V gene lost 3 bases and the J gene lost 0 bases, with 8 bases spanning the gap. The chain's CDR3 is CASSPLVATNEKLFF. CDR3 DNA: TGTGCCAGCTCACCGCTAGTGGCAACTAATGAAAAACTGTTTTTT.

The gene calls are TRBV7-2 and TRBJ2-5; 7 positions agree with TRBD1. The DNA matches TRBJ2-7 better at its end, which makes the J call doubtful. The germline gives CDR1 SGHTA, CDR2 FQGNSA. The CDR3 sequence is 12 residues long. This chain's CDR3 is CASSPDRYEQYF. CDR3 sequence (DNA): TGTGCCAGCAGTCCGGACAGGTACGAGCAGTACTTC.

J is TRBJ2-2 and V is TRBV18, with a weak D call TRBD2 (7 bases). Germline V gene sequence: CDR1 KGHSH, CDR2 LQKENI. Trimming cost V 4 bases and J 4 bases, with 16 bases left between them. This CDR3 is built from 16 residues. The CDR3 nucleotides are TGTGCCAGCTCACAAAACGGGGGGCAGAGCACCGGGGAGCTGTTTTTT. Translation: CASSQNGGQSTGELFF.

The rearrangement uses TRBV7-9 and TRBJ1-1; 10 positions agree with TRBD1. Germline V lookup: CDR1 SEHNR, CDR2 FQNEAQ (reference sequence). V lost 5 bases, J lost 5 bases, and 5 bases stayed unmatched. This CDR3 has 14 amino acids. CDR3 protein: CASSPDRGRTEAFF. DNA for the CDR3: TGTGCCAGCAGCCCGGACAGGGGGAGAACTGAAGCTTTCTTT. Supplemented by reference TRBV7-9 and TRBJ1-1, the full variable domain reads DTGVSQNPRHKITKRGQNVTFRCDPISEHNRLYWYRQTLGQGPEFLTYFQNEAQLEKSRLLSDRFSAERPKGSFSTLEIQRTEQGDSAMYLCASSPDRGRTEAFFGQGTRLTVV.

The chain joins TRBV5-5 to TRBJ1-1, with 11 bases that match TRBD1. The germline CDR1 and CDR2 sequences are SGHKS and YYEKEE (reference sequence). V lost 2 bases and J lost 2; bases outside the gene matches: 5. The CDR3 loop spans 16 amino acids. This CDR3 reads CASSFPDRGRNTEAFF. The CDR3 DNA follows: TGTGCCAGCAGCTTCCCGGACAGGGGGCGAAACACTGAAGCTTTCTTT.

This clone has more than one count but fewer than ten. The chain uses TRBV10-2 and TRBJ1-6, with 7 bases fitting TRBD1. The CDR3 spans 13 residues. The germline gives CDR1 WSHSY, CDR2 SAAADI. Losses at the gene ends were 10 bases for V and 7 bases for J; bases not matched to a gene: 7. This CDR3 is CATSTGNNSPLHF. The DNA for the CDR3 is TGCGCCACTTCGACAGGGAACAATTCACCCCTCCACTTT.

The CDR3 reads CASTHPSDRAVGGYTF. CDR3 DNA: TGTGCCAGCACCCACCCCTCGGACAGGGCTGTCGGTGGCTACACCTTC. The chain carries TRBV28 and TRBJ1-2, with 8 nucleotides matching TRBD1. The trim removed 7 bases at V and 7 bases at J, leaving 17 bases unmatched. Germline lookup yields CDR1 MDHEN and CDR2 SYDVKM. The CDR3 spans 16 residues.

J is TRBJ2-5 and V is TRBV5-6; D ambiguous. Trimming left V 6 bases short and J 0 bases short, with 9 bases between. CDR1 SGHDT and CDR2 YYEEEE come from the germline V gene. This CDR3 spans 13 amino acids. The CDR3 sequence: CASTVSDQETQYF. CDR3 DNA: TGTGCCAGCACCGTATCTGACCAAGAGACCCAGTACTTC.

This clone was seen more than once but under ten times. The V call is TRBV6-4, the J call TRBJ1-6, with D possibly matching TRBD1 (5 bases). There are 15 residues in the CDR3. Germline V gene data show CDR1 as MRHNA and CDR2 as SNTAGT. The V end was cut by 3 bases, the J end by 5 bases, with 11 bases between. CDR3 loop: CASSETGINNSPLHF. CDR3 nucleotides: TGTGCCAGCAGTGAAACAGGCATTAATAATTCACCCCTCCACTTT.